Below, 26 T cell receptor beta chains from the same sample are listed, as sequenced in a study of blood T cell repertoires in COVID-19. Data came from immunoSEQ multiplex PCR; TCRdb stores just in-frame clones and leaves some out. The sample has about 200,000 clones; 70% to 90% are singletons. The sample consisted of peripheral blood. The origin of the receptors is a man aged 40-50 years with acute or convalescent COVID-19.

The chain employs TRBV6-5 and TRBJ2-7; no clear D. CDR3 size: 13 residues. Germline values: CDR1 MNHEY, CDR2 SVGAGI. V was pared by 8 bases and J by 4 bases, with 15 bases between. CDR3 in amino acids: CASAVGSGYEQYF. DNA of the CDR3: TGTGCCAGCGCCGTCGGGTCTGGGTACGAGCAGTACTTC.

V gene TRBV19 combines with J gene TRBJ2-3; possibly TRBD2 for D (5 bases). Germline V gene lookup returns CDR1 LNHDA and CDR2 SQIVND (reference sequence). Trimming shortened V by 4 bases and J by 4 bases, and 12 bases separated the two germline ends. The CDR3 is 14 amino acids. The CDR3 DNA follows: TGTGCCAGTAGTAGGGCGGGTCTCCCAGATACGCAGTATTTT. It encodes CASSRAGLPDTQYF.

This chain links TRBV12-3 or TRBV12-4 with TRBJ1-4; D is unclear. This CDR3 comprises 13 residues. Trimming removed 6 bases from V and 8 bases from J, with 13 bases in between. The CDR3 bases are TGTGCCAGCAGACGACAAGGCGGGGAAAAACTGTTTTTT. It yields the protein CASRRQGGEKLFF.

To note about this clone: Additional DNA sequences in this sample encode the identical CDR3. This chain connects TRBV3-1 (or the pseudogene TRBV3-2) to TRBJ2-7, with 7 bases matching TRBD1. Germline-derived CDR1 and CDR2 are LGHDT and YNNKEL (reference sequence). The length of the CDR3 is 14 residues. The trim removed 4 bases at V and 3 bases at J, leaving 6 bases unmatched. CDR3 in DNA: TGTGCCAGCAGCCTAGCCGGGACAGTCTACGAGCAGTACTTC. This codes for CASSLAGTVYEQYF.

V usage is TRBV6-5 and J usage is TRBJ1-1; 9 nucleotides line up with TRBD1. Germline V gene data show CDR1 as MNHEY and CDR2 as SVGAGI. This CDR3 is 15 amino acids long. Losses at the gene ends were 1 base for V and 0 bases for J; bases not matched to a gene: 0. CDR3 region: CASSYWTGVNTEAFF. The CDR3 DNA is TGTGCCAGCAGTTACTGGACAGGGGTGAACACTGAAGCTTTCTTT.

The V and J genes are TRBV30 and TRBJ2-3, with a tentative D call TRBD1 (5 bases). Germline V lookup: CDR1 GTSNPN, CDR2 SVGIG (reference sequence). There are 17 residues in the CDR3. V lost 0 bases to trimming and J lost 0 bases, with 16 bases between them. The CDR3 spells CAWSVAQAGFSTDTQYF. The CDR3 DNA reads TGTGCCTGGAGTGTAGCCCAGGCAGGGTTTAGCACAGATACGCAGTATTTT.

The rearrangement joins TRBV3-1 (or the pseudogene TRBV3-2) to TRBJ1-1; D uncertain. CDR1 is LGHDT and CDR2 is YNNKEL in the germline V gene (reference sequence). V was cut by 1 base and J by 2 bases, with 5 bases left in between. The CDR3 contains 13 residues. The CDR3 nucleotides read TGTGCCAGCAGCCAAGGAGTCAACACTGAAGCTTTCTTT. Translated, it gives CASSQGVNTEAFF.

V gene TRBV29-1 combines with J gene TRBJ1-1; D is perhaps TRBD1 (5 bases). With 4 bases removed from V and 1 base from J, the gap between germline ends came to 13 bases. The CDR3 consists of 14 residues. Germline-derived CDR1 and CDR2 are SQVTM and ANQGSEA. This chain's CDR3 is CSVGTPTANTEAFF. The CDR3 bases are TGCAGCGTTGGGACCCCGACAGCGAACACTGAAGCTTTCTTT.

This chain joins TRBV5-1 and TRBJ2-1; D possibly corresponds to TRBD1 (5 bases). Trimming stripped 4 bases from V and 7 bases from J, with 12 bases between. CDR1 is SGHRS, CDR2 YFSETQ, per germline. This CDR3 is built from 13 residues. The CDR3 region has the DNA TGCGCCAGCAGCCCAGGGAAATTAAATGAGCAGTTCTTC. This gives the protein CASSPGKLNEQFF.

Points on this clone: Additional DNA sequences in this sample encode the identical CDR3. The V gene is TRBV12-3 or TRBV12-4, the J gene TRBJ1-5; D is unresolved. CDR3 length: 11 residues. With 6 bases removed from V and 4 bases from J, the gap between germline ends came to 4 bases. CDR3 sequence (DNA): TGTGCCAGCAGCCTAAATCAGCCCCAGCATTTT. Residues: CASSLNQPQHF.

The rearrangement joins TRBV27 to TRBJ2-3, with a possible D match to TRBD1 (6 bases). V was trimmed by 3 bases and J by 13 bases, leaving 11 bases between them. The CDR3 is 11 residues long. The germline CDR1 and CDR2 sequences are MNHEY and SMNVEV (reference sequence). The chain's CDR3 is CASSFRTVEYF. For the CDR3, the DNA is TGTGCCAGCAGTTTCCGGACAGTTGAGTATTTT.

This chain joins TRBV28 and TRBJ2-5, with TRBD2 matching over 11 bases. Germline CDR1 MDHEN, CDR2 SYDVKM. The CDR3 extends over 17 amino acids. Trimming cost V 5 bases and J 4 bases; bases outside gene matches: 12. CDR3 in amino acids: CASSENSGRAGLETQYF. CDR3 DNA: TGTGCCAGCAGTGAGAATAGCGGGAGGGCGGGCTTAGAGACCCAGTACTTC.

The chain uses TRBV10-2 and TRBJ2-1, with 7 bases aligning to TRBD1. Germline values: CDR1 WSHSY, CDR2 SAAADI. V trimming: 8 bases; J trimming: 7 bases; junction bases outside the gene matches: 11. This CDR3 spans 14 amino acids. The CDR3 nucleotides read TGCGCCAGCTTAGGGGACAGTCTCGGGAATGAGCAGTTCTTC. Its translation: CASLGDSLGNEQFF.

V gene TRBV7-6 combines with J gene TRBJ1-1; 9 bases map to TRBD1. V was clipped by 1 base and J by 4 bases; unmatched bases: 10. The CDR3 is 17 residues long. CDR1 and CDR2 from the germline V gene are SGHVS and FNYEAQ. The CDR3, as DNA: TGTGCCAGCAGCTTAGTCCCGGGACAGGGTCCGGGCACTGAAGCTTTCTTT. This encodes CASSLVPGQGPGTEAFF. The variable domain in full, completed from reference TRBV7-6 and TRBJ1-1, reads GAGVSQSPRYKVTKRGQDVALRCDPISGHVSLYWYRQALGQGPEFLTYFNYEAQQDKSGLPNDRFSAERPEGSISTLTIQRTEQRDSAMYRCASSLVPGQGPGTEAFFGQGTRLTVV.

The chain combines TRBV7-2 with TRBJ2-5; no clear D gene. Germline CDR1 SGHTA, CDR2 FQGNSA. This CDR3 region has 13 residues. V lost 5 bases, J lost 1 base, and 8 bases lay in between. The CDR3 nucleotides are TGTGCCAGCAGCCGGTCAAGCCAAGAGACCCAGTACTTC. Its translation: CASSRSSQETQYF.

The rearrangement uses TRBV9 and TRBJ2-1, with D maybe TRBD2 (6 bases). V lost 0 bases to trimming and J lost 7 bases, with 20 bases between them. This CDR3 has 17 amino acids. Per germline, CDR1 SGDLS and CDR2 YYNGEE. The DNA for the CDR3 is TGTGCCAGCAGCGTAGGGTCGGGAGCCGTAGAAATGAATGAGCAGTTCTTC. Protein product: CASSVGSGAVEMNEQFF.

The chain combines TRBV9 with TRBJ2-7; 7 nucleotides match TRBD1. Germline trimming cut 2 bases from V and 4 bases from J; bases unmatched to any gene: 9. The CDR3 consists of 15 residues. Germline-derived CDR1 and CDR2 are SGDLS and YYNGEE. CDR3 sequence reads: CASSVGTDSLYEQYF. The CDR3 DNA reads TGTGCCAGCAGCGTCGGGACAGACTCCCTTTACGAGCAGTACTTC.

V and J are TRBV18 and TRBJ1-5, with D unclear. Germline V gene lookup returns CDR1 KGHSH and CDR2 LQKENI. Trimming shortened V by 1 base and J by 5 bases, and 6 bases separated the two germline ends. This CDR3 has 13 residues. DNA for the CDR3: TGTGCCAGCTCACCACTCGGAGATCAGCCCCAGCATTTT. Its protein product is CASSPLGDQPQHF.

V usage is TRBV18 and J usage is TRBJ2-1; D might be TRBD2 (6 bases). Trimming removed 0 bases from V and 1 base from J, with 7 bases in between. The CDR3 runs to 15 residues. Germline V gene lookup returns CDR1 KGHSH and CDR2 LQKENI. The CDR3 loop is CASSPPSGSYNEQFF. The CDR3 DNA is TGTGCCAGCTCACCACCGAGCGGGTCCTACAATGAGCAGTTCTTC.

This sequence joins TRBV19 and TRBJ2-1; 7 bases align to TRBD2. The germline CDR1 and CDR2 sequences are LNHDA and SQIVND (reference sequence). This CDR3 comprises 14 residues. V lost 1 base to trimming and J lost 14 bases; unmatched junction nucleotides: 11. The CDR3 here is CASSIAGLTPPEFF. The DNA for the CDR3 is TGTGCCAGTAGTATAGCGGGACTAACCCCTCCCGAGTTCTTC.

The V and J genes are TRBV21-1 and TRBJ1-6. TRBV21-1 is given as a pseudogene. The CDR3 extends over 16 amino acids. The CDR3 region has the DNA TGTGCCAGCAGCAAAGTGAGGGAACCGGATAATTCACCCCTCCACTTT. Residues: CASSKVREPDNSPLHF.

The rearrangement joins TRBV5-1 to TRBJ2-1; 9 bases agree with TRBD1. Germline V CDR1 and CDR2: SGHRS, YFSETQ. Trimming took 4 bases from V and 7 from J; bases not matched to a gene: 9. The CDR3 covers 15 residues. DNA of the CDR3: TGCGCCAGCAGCCCGGGACAGGGTGGGGGGAATGAGCAGTTCTTC. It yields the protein CASSPGQGGGNEQFF.

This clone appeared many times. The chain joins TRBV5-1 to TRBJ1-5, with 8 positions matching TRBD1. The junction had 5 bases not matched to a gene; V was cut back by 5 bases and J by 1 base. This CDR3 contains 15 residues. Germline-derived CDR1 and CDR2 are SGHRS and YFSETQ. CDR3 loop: CASRLTGASNQPQHF. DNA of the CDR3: TGCGCCAGCAGATTGACAGGGGCCAGCAATCAGCCCCAGCATTTT.

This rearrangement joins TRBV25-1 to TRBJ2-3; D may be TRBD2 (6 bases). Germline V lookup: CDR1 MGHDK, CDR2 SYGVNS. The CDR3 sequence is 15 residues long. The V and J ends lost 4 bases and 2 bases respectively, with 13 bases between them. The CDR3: CASSGDFGFTDTQYF. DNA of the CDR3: TGTGCCAGCAGTGGGGACTTCGGATTCACAGATACGCAGTATTTT.

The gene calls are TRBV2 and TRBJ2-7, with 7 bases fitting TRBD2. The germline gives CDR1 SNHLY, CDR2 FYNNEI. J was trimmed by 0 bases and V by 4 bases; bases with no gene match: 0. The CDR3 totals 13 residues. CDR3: CASSGDYSYEQYF. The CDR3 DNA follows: TGTGCCAGCAGTGGGGACTACTCCTACGAGCAGTACTTC.

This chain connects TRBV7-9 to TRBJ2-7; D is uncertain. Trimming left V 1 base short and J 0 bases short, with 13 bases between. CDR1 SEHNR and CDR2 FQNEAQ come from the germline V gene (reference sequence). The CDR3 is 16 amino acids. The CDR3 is CASSLDRRFVSYEQYF. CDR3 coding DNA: TGTGCCAGCAGCTTAGATCGCCGGTTCGTCTCCTACGAGCAGTACTTC.